Sequencing of this T cell receptor beta chain was carried out in a study of CD4 T cells in relation to SARS-CoV-2 and coronaviruses. About the study: TCR beta CDR3s were sequenced after approximately 11-day antigen culture of PBMCs.

Here immunoSEQ multiplex PCR was the method, and the copy in TCRdb shows in-frame clones only, minus some. Found here are about 23,000 clones, approximately 80% of them singletons; the top ten hold approximately 15%. Before the COVID-19 pandemic, during about 2010-2018, CD4+ T cells were taken from unexposed donors. After roughly 9 days of culture, CD4+ T cells were isolated. Unmatched junction bases numbered 7, after V lost 5 bases and J lost 6 bases. CDR1 and CDR2 from the germline V gene are MNHEY and SMNVEV (reference sequence). CDR3 length: 15 amino acids. A remark on this clone: Its antigen is currently unknown.

Study-level points and caveats: Crossreactivity was assessed only for spike protein, not other viral proteins. No donor gave both pre-pandemic and post-infection samples.

What was sequenced was CD4+ T cells from PBMCs, cultured in vitro. The chain combines TRBV27 with TRBJ2-1, with 10 nucleotides matching TRBD2. The receptor was isolated from a human donor in good health. The CDR3 loop reads CASSSGRAGVNEQFF. The CDR3 region has the DNA TGTGCCAGCAGTAGCGGGAGGGCCGGGGTCAATGAGCAGTTCTTC.